This entry features one TCR beta chain sequence. The data derive from a study of blood T cell repertoires in COVID-19. On the study more broadly: Sources were T cells, B-cell-depleted T cells, or PBMCs; the material itself was cDNA or gDNA.

CDR1 and CDR2 from the germline V gene are SGHTA and FQGTGA. After removal of 9 bases from V and 8 bases from J, the junction contained 11 bases not matched to a gene. The CDR3 covers 14 residues. Some clones are missing from TCRdb's copy, which holds only in-frame ones; the method was immunoSEQ multiplex PCR. The sample records around 270,000 clones, 80% to 90% being singletons. The chain is built from TRBV7-3 and TRBJ2-1; TRBD1 matches 9 bases. The TCR originated in a woman aged 40 to 55 who had been exposed to COVID-19. The specimen sequenced was PBMCs or T cells enriched from blood (not recorded which). In DNA, the CDR3 is TGTGCCAGTACCCCGGGACAGGGTATCGATGAGCAGTTCTTC. It is translated as CASTPGQGIDEQFF.